These 26 T cell receptor beta chains were sequenced from one sample in a study of shared clonotypes between healthy human individuals. Naive CD8 cells comprised CD45RO-negative, CCR7-positively selected cells, excluding terminally differentiated effector memory CD45RA+ cells. Method: immunoSEQ multiplex PCR; TCRdb's copy keeps in-frame clones and lacks some. The sample has about 2 million clones, approximately 94% seen once. Sequencing was carried out using naive CD8+ T cells sorted from blood. The receptors originated from a man aged 18-30 years in good health.

Of note for this clone: Other DNA sequences in the same sample also yield this CDR3. The chain uses TRBV30 and TRBJ2-5; 7 nucleotides align to TRBD2. Germline-derived CDR1 and CDR2 are GTSNPN and SVGIG (reference sequence). CDR3 length equals 11 residues. V was pared by 3 bases and J by 5 bases, with 0 bases of the junction left unmatched. CDR3 sequence: CAWSGGETQYF. In DNA form, the CDR3 reads TGTGCCTGGAGCGGGGGGGAGACCCAGTACTTC.

This chain joins TRBV28 and TRBJ2-1; D is perhaps TRBD1 (6 bases). Germline V lookup: CDR1 MDHEN, CDR2 SYDVKM. The CDR3 sequence is 14 residues long. V lost 3 bases, J lost 12 bases, and 18 bases lay in between. CDR3 region: CASSFTPRDTRQFF. CDR3 in DNA: TGTGCCAGCAGTTTTACCCCCAGGGACACCCGGCAGTTCTTC.

J is TRBJ1-5 and V is TRBV5-6; D perhaps matches TRBD1 (5 bases). The germline CDR1 and CDR2 sequences are SGHDT and YYEEEE. V lost 4 bases and J 3 bases, leaving 23 bases between the germline ends. CDR3 size: 18 residues. As DNA, the CDR3 is TGTGCCAGCAGCACCGACGTCTCCCGGGACGACTACAATCAGCCCCAGCATTTT. This sequence encodes CASSTDVSRDDYNQPQHF. Based on the CDR3 plus reference TRBV5-6 and TRBJ1-5, the full variable domain is DAGVTQSPTHLIKTRGQQVTLRCSPKSGHDTVSWYQQALGQGPQFIFQYYEEEERQRGNFPDRFSGHQFPNYSSELNVNALLLGDSALYLCASSTDVSRDDYNQPQHFGDGTRLSIL.

The J gene is TRBJ1-1, the V gene TRBV5-1; D not resolved. The CDR3 is made up of 13 amino acids. Germline V gene data show CDR1 as SGHRS and CDR2 as YFSETQ. V lost 2 bases and J 3 bases, leaving 8 bases between the germline ends. CDR3 nucleotides: TGCGCCAGCAGCTTTTCTGCGTACACTGAAGCTTTCTTT. As protein: CASSFSAYTEAFF.

Concerning this clone: This sample includes further DNA sequences coding for the same CDR3. The chain recombines TRBV27 with TRBJ2-7; the match to TRBD2 covers 10 bases. The germline CDR1 and CDR2 sequences are MNHEY and SMNVEV (reference sequence). The ends lost 2 bases at V and 2 bases at J; junction bases unmatched: 0. CDR3 length: 14 residues. CDR3 sequence: CASSLTSGAYEQYF. The CDR3 DNA reads as TGTGCCAGCAGTTTAACTAGCGGGGCCTACGAGCAGTACTTC.

Details on this clone: Sequence at one end of the junction differs from germline and may be a read error. The rearrangement uses TRBV29-1 and TRBJ1-1, with a possible D match to TRBD1 (5 bases). Germline V gene sequence: CDR1 SQVTM, CDR2 ANQGSEA. The length of the CDR3 is 11 residues. CDR3 coding DNA: TGCAGCGTCGAAGACCAGGGAGAAGCTTTCTTT. This codes for CSVEDQGEAFF.

Only one count was recorded for this clone. The gene calls are TRBV6-5 and TRBJ2-1; TRBD2 matches at 10 bases. V was pared by 2 bases and J by 7 bases, with 5 bases of the junction left unmatched. The CDR3 runs 15 residues. The germline gives CDR1 MNHEY, CDR2 SVGAGI. The CDR3 bases are TGTGCCAGCAGTTACGAACTAGCGGGACGGAATGAGCAGTTCTTC. Protein sequence: CASSYELAGRNEQFF.

The V gene is TRBV6-1, the J gene TRBJ1-2; D not certain. Germline CDR1 and CDR2: MNHNS and SASEGT. Trimming left V 4 bases short and J 3 bases short, with 9 bases between. CDR3 length equals 13 residues. Here the CDR3 reads CASSAWQDYGYTF. The DNA for the CDR3 is TGTGCCAGCAGTGCATGGCAGGACTATGGCTACACCTTC.

V is TRBV5-5 and J is TRBJ1-2, with a weak D call TRBD1 (6 bases). CDR3 length: 16 residues. V lost 1 base to trimming and J lost 5 bases, with 18 bases between them. Germline CDR1 is SGHKS and CDR2 is YYEKEE (reference sequence). CDR3 nucleotides: TGTGCCAGCAGCTTGTGGCCAGGGGATGAAGAATATGGCTACACCTTC. This encodes CASSLWPGDEEYGYTF.

V usage is TRBV13 and J usage is TRBJ1-2, with D possibly TRBD1 on 5 matching bases. This CDR3 is built from 13 residues. V gave up 3 bases and J gave up 8 bases, with 13 bases separating them. CDR1 PRHDT and CDR2 FYEKMQ come from the germline V gene (reference sequence). The CDR3 is CASSFGPQVGYTF. DNA for the CDR3: TGTGCCAGCAGCTTCGGTCCACAGGTCGGCTACACCTTC.

Only one count was recorded for this clone. The CDR3 sequence is CASSSPGFSYEQYF. The CDR3 DNA reads as TGTGCCAGCAGCTCGCCAGGATTCTCCTACGAGCAGTACTTC. J is TRBJ2-5 and V is TRBV11-2, with D hard to call. The DNA matches TRBJ2-7 better at its end, which makes the J call doubtful. Germline V gene lookup returns CDR1 SGHAT and CDR2 FQNNGV. The CDR3 has 14 residues.

CDR3 residues: CASMETETSTDTQYF. Written as DNA, the CDR3 is TGTGCCAGCATGGAAACAGAGACTAGCACAGATACGCAGTATTTT. The gene calls are TRBV5-6 and TRBJ2-3, with D unresolved. Between the trimmed V and J ends, which lost 6 bases and 0 bases, there was a span of 14 bases. Germline-derived CDR1 and CDR2 are SGHDT and YYEEEE. The CDR3 spans 15 residues.

This chain joins TRBV7-8 and TRBJ2-1; the match to TRBD2 covers 11 bases. V dropped 2 bases and J dropped 5; count of bases not matched to a gene: 5. This CDR3 is 16 amino acids long. Per germline, CDR1 SGHVS and CDR2 FQNEAQ. The DNA of the CDR3 is TGTGCCAGCAGCTTATTAGGGACTAGCGGCGACAATGAGCAGTTCTTC. It is translated as CASSLLGTSGDNEQFF. The entire variable domain, with the rest obtained from reference TRBV7-8 and TRBJ2-1, is as follows: GAGVSQSPRYKVAKRGQDVALRCDPISGHVSLFWYQQALGQGPEFLTYFQNEAQLDKSGLPSDRFFAERPEGSVSTLKIQRTQQEDSAVYLCASSLLGTSGDNEQFFGPGTRLTVL.

The chain uses TRBV29-1 and TRBJ2-3; 7 nucleotides align to TRBD2. The CDR3 is made up of 15 amino acids. Germline CDR1 SQVTM, CDR2 ANQGSEA. The junction had 7 bases not matched to a gene; V was cut back by 1 base and J by 3 bases. The CDR3 protein is CSVEARREGTDTQYF. CDR3 DNA: TGCAGCGTTGAAGCCCGCAGGGAGGGTACAGATACGCAGTATTTT.

The chain carries TRBV9 and TRBJ2-2; 9 bases fit TRBD1. Per the germline V gene, CDR1 is SGDLS and CDR2 is YYNGEE. The CDR3 is made up of 15 amino acids. V was clipped by 0 bases and J by 7 bases; unmatched bases: 4. The CDR3 DNA reads TGTGCCAGCAGCGTAGGGGGACAGGGTCGCGGGGAGCTGTTTTTT. Amino acid sequence: CASSVGGQGRGELFF.

The V gene is TRBV27, the J gene TRBJ2-1, with D tentatively TRBD1 (6 bases). Germline V gene sequence: CDR1 MNHEY, CDR2 SMNVEV (reference sequence). With 7 bases removed from V and 10 bases from J, the gap between germline ends came to 11 bases. This CDR3 has 11 amino acids. Here the CDR3 DNA reads TGTGCCAGCACCCAGGGGAGAGAGCAGTTCTTC. Translating gives CASTQGREQFF.

This CDR3 reads CSVRDPDASYEQYF. CDR3 nucleotide sequence: TGCAGCGTTCGGGACCCTGACGCCTCCTACGAGCAGTACTTC. The J gene is TRBJ2-7, the V gene TRBV29-1; possibly TRBD1 or TRBD2 for D (5 bases each). This CDR3 is built from 14 residues. Germline CDR1 reads SQVTM; CDR2 reads ANQGSEA. V dropped 5 bases and J dropped 0 bases, with 14 bases sitting between them.

The chain combines TRBV5-4 with TRBJ2-7, with TRBD1 as a possible D gene (6 bases). Per the germline V gene, CDR1 is SGHNT and CDR2 is YYREEE (reference sequence). V lost 7 bases, J lost 3 bases, and 14 bases lay in between. The CDR3 spans 13 residues. CDR3 bases: TGTGCCAGCGGTTGGGGGCTTGACTACGAGCAGTACTTC. It encodes CASGWGLDYEQYF.

This clone was seen a single time. This chain joins TRBV28 and TRBJ2-1; D is undetermined. This CDR3 contains 14 residues. Trimming took 4 bases from V and 0 from J, leaving 7 bases between them. The germline V gene has CDR1 MDHEN and CDR2 SYDVKM. CDR3 residues: CASSSRSSYNEQFF. In DNA form, the CDR3 reads TGTGCCAGCAGTTCTCGAAGCTCCTACAATGAGCAGTTCTTC. Full variable domain (missing parts from reference TRBV28 and TRBJ2-1): DVKVTQSSRYLVKRTGEKVFLECVQDMDHENMFWYRQDPGLGLRLIYFSYDVKMKEKGDIPEGYSVSREKKERFSLILESASTNQTSMYLCASSSRSSYNEQFFGPGTRLTVL.

The CDR3 sequence is CSVEEAGGPGGANVLTF. Written as DNA, the CDR3 is TGCAGCGTTGAAGAAGCGGGGGGGCCAGGAGGGGCCAACGTCCTGACTTTC. The chain uses TRBV29-1 and TRBJ2-6; TRBD2 agrees at 10 bases. This CDR3 contains 17 residues. V shed 0 bases and J 4 bases; nucleotides not matched to a gene: 6. Germline CDR1 and CDR2: SQVTM and ANQGSEA.

V usage is TRBV30 and J usage is TRBJ2-2, with D uncertain. Germline V gives CDR1 GTSNPN, CDR2 SVGIG (reference sequence). This CDR3 contains 10 residues. V lost 5 bases and J 5 bases, leaving 3 bases between the germline ends. In DNA form, the CDR3 reads TGTGCCTGGGGGACCGGGGAGCTGTTTTTT. It translates to CAWGTGELFF.

This sequence joins TRBV7-3 and TRBJ2-7, with TRBD2 matching over 11 bases. There are 14 residues in the CDR3. Trimming at V came to 5 bases and at J to 2 bases, leaving 2 bases not matched to a gene. Germline CDR1 and CDR2: SGHTA and FQGTGA. As DNA, the CDR3 is TGTGCCAGCAGCCATAGCGGGGGGGCCTACGAGCAGTACTTC. Translation gives CASSHSGGAYEQYF.

The V call is TRBV27, the J call TRBJ1-5, with 8 bases aligning to TRBD1. The germline gives CDR1 MNHEY, CDR2 SMNVEV (reference sequence). Trimming took 5 bases from V and 0 from J; bases not matched to a gene: 6. CDR3 size: 16 residues. The CDR3 DNA reads as TGTGCCAGCAGTCTACAGGGGGTGTATAGCAATCAGCCCCAGCATTTT. This translates into CASSLQGVYSNQPQHF.

The J gene is TRBJ1-1, the V gene TRBV10-3; TRBD1 agrees at 9 bases. J gave up 3 bases and V 9 bases, and 5 bases lay outside the gene matches. The CDR3 spans 13 residues. CDR1 and CDR2 from the germline V gene are ENHRY and SYGVKD. CDR3 bases: TGTGCCATGACAAGGACAGGGGACACTGAAGCTTTCTTT. Its translation is CAMTRTGDTEAFF.

The chain links TRBV9 to TRBJ2-3; D may be TRBD1 or TRBD2 (6 bases each). Per the germline V gene, CDR1 is SGDLS and CDR2 is YYNGEE. The CDR3 runs 15 residues. V shed 1 base and J shed 3 bases, with 12 bases lying between them. DNA of the CDR3: TGTGCCAGCAGCGTACGGGGGCCAGGGACAGATACGCAGTATTTT. Protein sequence: CASSVRGPGTDTQYF. The variable domain in full, with the rest retrieved from reference TRBV9 and TRBJ2-3, is DSGVTQTPKHLITATGQRVTLRCSPRSGDLSVYWYQQSLDQGLQFLIQYYNGEERAKGNILERFSAQQFPDLHSELNLSSLELGDSALYFCASSVRGPGTDTQYFGPGTRLTVL.

The chain recombines TRBV15 with TRBJ2-3; the D is unclear. Germline loops: CDR1 LNHNV, CDR2 YYDKDF (reference sequence). The CDR3 covers 12 residues. The V end was cut by 5 bases, the J end by 4 bases, with 7 bases between. The CDR3 protein is CATSDLPDTQYF. The CDR3 DNA sequence: TGTGCCACCAGCGATCTACCAGATACGCAGTATTTT.